This TCR beta chain was documented in a study of memory CD4+ T cells and cytomegalovirus serostatus. Overall study context: Donors were healthy Belgian adults, 9 CMV seropositive and approximately 25 seronegative. Notes on the study in general: 67 of 164 known CMV-associated TCRbeta sequences appeared in CD4+ memory. Suggested: most of the CMV-linked TCR signature lies in CD4+ memory cells.

Germline CDR1 and CDR2: WSHSY and SAAADI. This CDR3 comprises 13 residues. V shed 6 bases and J 7 bases; nucleotides not matched to a gene: 6. The sort gate was single viable CD3+CD4+CD8-CD45RO+ cells for memory CD4+ T cells. CD4+ T cells were isolated by positive magnetic selection. TCRdb keeps only in-frame clones here, not all; method: immunoSEQ multiplex PCR. The table records about 60,000 clones, 60% to 80% of them present only once. Comments on this clone: Its matching antigen is unknown.

The source of this sequence is an adult in good health and CMV-seronegative. This rearrangement joins TRBV10-2 to TRBJ1-5, with 7 bases lining up with TRBD1. The sequenced sample consisted of memory CD4+ T cells from blood. The CDR3 sequence is CASSDRVGQPQHF. CDR3 sequence (DNA): TGCGCCAGCAGCGACAGGGTTGGACAGCCCCAGCATTTT.